This TCR beta chain was sequenced during a study of blood T cell repertoires in COVID-19. Germline V gives CDR1 MNHEY, CDR2 SMNVEV (reference sequence). Trimming took off 5 bases at V and 6 bases at J, with 14 bases between the two ends. This CDR3 is built from 14 residues. The table came from immunoSEQ multiplex PCR; TCRdb's copy has only in-frame clones and leaves some out. This sample has 250,000 or so clones, with under 90% found just once. The receptor was isolated from a man between 35 and 55 years old who had recovered from COVID-19. Sequences were obtained from PBMCs or T cells enriched from blood (not recorded which). V is TRBV27 and J is TRBJ1-3; D is ambiguous. The CDR3 here is CASSPHAGLNTIYF. In DNA form, the CDR3 reads TGTGCCAGCAGTCCCCATGCGGGTTTAAACACCATATATTTT.